The entry that follows covers one T cell receptor (beta chain) sequence. As handled by the study authors: The authors estimated nucleated cell counts from reference gene primer amplification. Method: immunoSEQ multiplex PCR; TCRdb's copy keeps in-frame clones and lacks some. Clonal size and the V and J genes are those of that table, whereas D and trimming came from the DNA. The table shows 100,000 to 150,000 clones, with around three quarters occurring only once. The V end was cut by 1 base, the J end by 2 bases, with 17 bases between. Germline V lookup: CDR1 KGHSH, CDR2 LQKENI. The CDR3 runs 17 residues. The sample originates from a study of blood T cell repertoires in COVID-19. Whole-study context: Samples came from the United States, Italy and Spain, spanning acute and convalescent COVID-19. T cells, B-cell-depleted T cells, or PBMCs provided the cDNA or gDNA that served as material.

The genes are TRBV18 and TRBJ1-2; D is unresolved. This receptor was obtained from a man aged 35 to 55 with active or convalescent COVID-19. The sample comprised peripheral blood. The CDR3 here is CASSPQSGGGPNYGYTF. The CDR3 nucleotides read TGTGCCAGCTCACCACAGTCCGGCGGAGGGCCCAACTATGGCTACACCTTC.